The present entry profiles one TCR beta chain with its context. The data were obtained in a study of blood T cell repertoires in COVID-19. CDR1 is SGHRS, CDR2 YFSETQ, per germline. V was clipped by 4 bases and J by 5 bases, with 17 bases between them. CDR3 size: 15 residues. Original data processing: Reference gene primer amplification in the assay estimated nucleated cell counts. Clones were sequenced by immunoSEQ multiplex PCR, and TCRdb holds only the in-frame ones, with some missing. D and trimming come from the DNA, and the V and J calls and clone size come from that table. The table includes about 190,000 clones, about 88% detected once.

The sequence was collected from a man aged 30-40 years with acute or convalescent COVID-19. The V call is TRBV5-1, the J call TRBJ2-3; a possible D gene is TRBD2 (6 bases). The sequencing input was peripheral blood. The DNA for the CDR3 is TGCGCCAGCAGCGAAACGGGAGCCGTTATAGATACGCAGTATTTT. Protein sequence: CASSETGAVIDTQYF.